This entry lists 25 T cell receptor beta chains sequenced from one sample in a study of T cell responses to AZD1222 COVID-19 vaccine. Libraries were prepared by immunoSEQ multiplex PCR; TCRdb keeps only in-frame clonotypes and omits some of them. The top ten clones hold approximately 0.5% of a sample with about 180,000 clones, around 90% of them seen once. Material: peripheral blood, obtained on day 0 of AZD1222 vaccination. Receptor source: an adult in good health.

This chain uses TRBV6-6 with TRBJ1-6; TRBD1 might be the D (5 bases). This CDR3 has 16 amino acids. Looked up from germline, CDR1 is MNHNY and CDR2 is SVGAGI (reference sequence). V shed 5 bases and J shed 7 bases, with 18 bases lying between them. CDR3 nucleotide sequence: TGTGCCAGCAGTCGACTGAGGGCAGGGCGGAATTCACCCCTCCACTTT. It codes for CASSRLRAGRNSPLHF.

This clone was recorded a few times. The chain's CDR3 is CARTRTGSTQPQHF. CDR3 bases: TGTGCCAGAACCCGGACAGGGTCTACTCAGCCCCAGCATTTT. This chain connects TRBV5-3 to TRBJ1-5; TRBD1 aligns across 8 bases. TRBV5-3 counts as an open reading frame of uncertain function. The CDR3 has 14 residues. V lost 6 bases and J lost 6; bases outside the gene matches: 8.

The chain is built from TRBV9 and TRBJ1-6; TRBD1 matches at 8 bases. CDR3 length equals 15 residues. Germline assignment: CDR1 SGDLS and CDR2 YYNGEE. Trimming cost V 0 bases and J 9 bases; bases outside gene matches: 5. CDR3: CASSVDPGGASPLHF. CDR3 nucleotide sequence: TGTGCCAGCAGCGTAGACCCAGGGGGCGCTTCACCCCTCCACTTT.

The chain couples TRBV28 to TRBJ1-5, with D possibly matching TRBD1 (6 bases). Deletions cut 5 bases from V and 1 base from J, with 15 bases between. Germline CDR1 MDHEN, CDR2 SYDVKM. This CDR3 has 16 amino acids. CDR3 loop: CASSPTGSWSNQPQHF. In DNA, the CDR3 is TGTGCCAGCAGTCCTACAGGGTCTTGGAGCAATCAGCCCCAGCATTTT.

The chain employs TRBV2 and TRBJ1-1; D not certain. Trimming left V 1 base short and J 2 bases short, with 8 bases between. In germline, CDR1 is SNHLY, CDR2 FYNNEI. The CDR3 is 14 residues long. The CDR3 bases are TGTGCCAGCAGTGAAGGGAAGGGAAACACTGAAGCTTTCTTT. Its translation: CASSEGKGNTEAFF.

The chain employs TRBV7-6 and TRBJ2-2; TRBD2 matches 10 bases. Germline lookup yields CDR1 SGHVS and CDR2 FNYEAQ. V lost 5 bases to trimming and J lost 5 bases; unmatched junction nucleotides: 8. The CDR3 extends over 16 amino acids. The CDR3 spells CASSLGVAGGTGELFF. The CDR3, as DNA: TGTGCCAGCAGCCTCGGAGTAGCGGGAGGAACCGGGGAGCTGTTTTTT.

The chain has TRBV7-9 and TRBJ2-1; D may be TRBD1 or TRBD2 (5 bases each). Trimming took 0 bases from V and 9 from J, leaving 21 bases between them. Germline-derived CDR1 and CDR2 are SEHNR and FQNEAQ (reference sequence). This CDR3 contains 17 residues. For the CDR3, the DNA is TGTGCCAGCAGCTTAGCTGAGTCCGCGGTCCAGAGGGGTGAGCAGTTCTTC. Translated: CASSLAESAVQRGEQFF.

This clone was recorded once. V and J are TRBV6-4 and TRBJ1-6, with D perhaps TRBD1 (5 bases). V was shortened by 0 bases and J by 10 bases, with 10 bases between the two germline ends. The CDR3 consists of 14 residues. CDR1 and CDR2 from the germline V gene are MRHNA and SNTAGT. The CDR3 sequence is CASSDSLRGSPLHF. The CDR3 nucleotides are TGTGCCAGCAGTGACTCACTGAGGGGATCACCCCTCCACTTT.

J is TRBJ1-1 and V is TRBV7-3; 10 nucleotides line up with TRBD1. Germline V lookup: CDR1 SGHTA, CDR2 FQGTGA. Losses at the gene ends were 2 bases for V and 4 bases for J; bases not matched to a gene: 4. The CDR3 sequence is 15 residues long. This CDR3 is CASSLQTGGLTEAFF. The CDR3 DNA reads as TGTGCCAGCAGCTTACAGACAGGGGGCCTCACTGAAGCTTTCTTT.

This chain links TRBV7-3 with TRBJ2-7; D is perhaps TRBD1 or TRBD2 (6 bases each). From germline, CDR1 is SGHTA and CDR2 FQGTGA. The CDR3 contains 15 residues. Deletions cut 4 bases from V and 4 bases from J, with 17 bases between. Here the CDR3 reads CASSSRAGRGYEQYF. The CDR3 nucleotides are TGTGCCAGCAGCTCCCGAGCGGGCAGGGGATACGAGCAGTACTTC.

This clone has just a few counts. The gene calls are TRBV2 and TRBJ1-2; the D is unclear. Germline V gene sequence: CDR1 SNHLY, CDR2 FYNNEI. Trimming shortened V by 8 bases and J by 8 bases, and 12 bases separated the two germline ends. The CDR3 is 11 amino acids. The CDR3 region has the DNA TGTGCCAGCGATCGACGGGAGGGCTACACCTTC. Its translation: CASDRREGYTF. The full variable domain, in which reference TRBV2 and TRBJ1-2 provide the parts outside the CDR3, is EPEVTQTPSHQVTQMGQEVILRCVPISNHLYFYWYRQILGQKVEFLVSFYNNEISEKSEIFDDQFSVERPDGSNFTLKIRSTKLEDSAMYFCASDRREGYTFGSGTRLTVV.

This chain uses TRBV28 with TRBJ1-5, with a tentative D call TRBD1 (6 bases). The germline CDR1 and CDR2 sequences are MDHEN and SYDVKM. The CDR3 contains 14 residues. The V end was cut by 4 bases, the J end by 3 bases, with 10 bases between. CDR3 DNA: TGTGCCAGCAGTTCACAGGGAGACAATCAGCCCCAGCATTTT. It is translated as CASSSQGDNQPQHF.

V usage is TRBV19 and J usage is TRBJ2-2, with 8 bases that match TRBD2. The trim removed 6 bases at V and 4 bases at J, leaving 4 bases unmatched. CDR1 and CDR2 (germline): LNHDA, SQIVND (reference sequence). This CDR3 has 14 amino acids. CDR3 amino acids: CASRERERTGELFF. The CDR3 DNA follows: TGTGCCAGTAGGGAGCGGGAGCGCACCGGGGAGCTGTTTTTT.

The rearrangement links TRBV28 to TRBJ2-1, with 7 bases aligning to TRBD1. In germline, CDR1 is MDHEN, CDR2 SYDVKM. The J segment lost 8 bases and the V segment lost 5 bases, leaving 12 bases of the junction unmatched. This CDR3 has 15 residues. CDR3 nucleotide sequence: TGTGCCAGCAGTCTAACAGGGGTTGGGGTCTATGAGCAGTTCTTC. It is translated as CASSLTGVGVYEQFF.

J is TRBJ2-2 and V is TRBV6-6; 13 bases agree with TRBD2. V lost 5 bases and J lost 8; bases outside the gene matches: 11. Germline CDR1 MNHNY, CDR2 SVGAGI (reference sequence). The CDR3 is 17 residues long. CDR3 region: CASSPGLAGEGMGELFF. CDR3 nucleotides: TGTGCCAGCAGTCCCGGACTAGCGGGAGAAGGAATGGGGGAGCTGTTTTTT.

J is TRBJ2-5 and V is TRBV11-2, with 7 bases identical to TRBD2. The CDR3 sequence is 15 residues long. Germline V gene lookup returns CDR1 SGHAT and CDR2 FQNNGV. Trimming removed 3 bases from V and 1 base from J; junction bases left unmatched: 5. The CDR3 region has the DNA TGTGCCAGCAGCTTCCATAGCGGGTCCCAAGAGACCCAGTACTTC. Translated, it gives CASSFHSGSQETQYF.

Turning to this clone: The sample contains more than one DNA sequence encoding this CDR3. The chain's CDR3 is CASSSSGGDYGYTF. The CDR3 bases are TGTGCCAGCAGTTCATCGGGAGGCGACTATGGCTACACCTTC. The chain links TRBV27 to TRBJ1-2; no definite D call. Trimming stripped 4 bases from V and 3 bases from J, with 12 bases between. The CDR3 loop spans 14 amino acids. Germline CDR1 MNHEY, CDR2 SMNVEV (reference sequence).

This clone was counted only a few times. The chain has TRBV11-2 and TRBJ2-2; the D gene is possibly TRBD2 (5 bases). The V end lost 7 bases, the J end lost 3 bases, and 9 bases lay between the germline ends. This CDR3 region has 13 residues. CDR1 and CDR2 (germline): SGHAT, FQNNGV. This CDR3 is CASTPGDTGELFF. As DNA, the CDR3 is TGTGCCAGCACCCCCGGGGACACCGGGGAGCTGTTTTTT.

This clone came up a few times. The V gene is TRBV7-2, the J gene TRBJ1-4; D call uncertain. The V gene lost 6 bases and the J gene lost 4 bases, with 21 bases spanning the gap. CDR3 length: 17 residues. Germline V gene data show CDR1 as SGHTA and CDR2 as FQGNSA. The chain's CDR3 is CASSPTPRQFYNEKLFF. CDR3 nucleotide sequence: TGTGCCAGCAGTCCTACTCCACGGCAGTTCTATAATGAAAAACTGTTTTTT.

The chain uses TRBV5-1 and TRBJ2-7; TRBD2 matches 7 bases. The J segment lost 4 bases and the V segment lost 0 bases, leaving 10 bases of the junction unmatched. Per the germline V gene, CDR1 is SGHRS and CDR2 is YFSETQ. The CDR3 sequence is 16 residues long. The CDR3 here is CASSLAMGLMVYEQYF. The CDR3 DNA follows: TGCGCCAGCAGCTTGGCCATGGGACTAATGGTTTACGAGCAGTACTTC.

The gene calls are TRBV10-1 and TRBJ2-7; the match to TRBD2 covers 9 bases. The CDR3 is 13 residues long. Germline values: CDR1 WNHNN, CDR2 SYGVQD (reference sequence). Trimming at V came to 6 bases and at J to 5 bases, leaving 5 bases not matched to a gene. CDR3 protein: CASSLAGANEQYF. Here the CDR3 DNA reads TGCGCCAGCAGCTTAGCGGGAGCCAACGAGCAGTACTTC.

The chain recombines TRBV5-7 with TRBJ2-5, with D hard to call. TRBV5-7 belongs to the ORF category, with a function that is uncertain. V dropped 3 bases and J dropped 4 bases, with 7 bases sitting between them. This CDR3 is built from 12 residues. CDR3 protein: CASSSPTETQYF. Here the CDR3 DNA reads TGTGCCAGCAGCTCGCCGACAGAGACCCAGTACTTC.

CDR3 amino acids: CASSQERMNTEAFF. In nucleotides, the CDR3 is TGCGCCAGCAGCCAAGAAAGGATGAACACTGAAGCTTTCTTT. The chain has TRBV4-1 and TRBJ1-1, with D hard to call. CDR1 and CDR2 (germline): MGHRA, YSYEKL. The germline V and J ends were trimmed by 0 bases and 0 bases, with 5 bases remaining between them. The CDR3 runs 14 residues.

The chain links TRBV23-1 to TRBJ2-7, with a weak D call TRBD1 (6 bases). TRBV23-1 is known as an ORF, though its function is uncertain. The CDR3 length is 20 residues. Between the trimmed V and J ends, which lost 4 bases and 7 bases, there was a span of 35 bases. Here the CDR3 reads CASSLTARKQDSSSTWEQYF. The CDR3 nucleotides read TGCGCCAGCAGTCTCACTGCCCGGAAACAGGACAGTTCCTCTACTTGGGAGCAGTACTTC.

CDR3 nucleotides: TGTGCCAGCAGAAAAGCGGGGGAGGATGAGCAGTTCTTC. This gives the protein CASRKAGEDEQFF. The chain is built from TRBV11-3 and TRBJ2-1, with 8 bases identical to TRBD2. V was clipped by 6 bases and J by 8 bases; unmatched bases: 6. Germline CDR1 reads SGHNT; CDR2 reads YENEEA. The CDR3 loop spans 13 amino acids.